This TCR beta chain was recovered during a study of blood T cell repertoires in COVID-19 (TCRdb year 2020). The study in broad terms: The collaborator samples originated in the United States, Italy and Spain and spanned the acute and convalescent phases of COVID-19. Subjects who had been exposed to COVID-19, were actively infected with it, or had recovered from it provided the deeply sampled blood TCRbeta repertoires that made up the dataset. A de-identified subject ID, COVID-19 status, age in years and sex were almost always included in the sample metadata. The repertoires were released in a freely available public database meant as a resource for research on the immune response to SARS-CoV-2. HLA class I and class II types, where available, came from metadata supplied by the sample provider rather than from assay-based typing. Samples were obtained from the ongoing ImmuneRACE study (first 160 participants) and from 1,254 subjects provided by 6 global collaborators. The material from the prospective study consisted of cDNA or gDNA derived from T cells, B-cell-depleted T cells, or PBMCs. Beyond this particular receptor, the publication reports: Clinical and demographic metadata were provided uncurated, with the amount varying by source and participant.

Participants in the prospective study were aged roughly 18 to 89 years, lived in some 24 United States geographic areas, and enrolled through a virtual design. To assign participants to cohorts, the prospective study relied on clinical history that participants themselves reported in a screening survey and a study questionnaire. ImmuneRACE Cohort 3 recovered participants were defined by two consecutive negative NP/OP PCR tests, healthcare professional clearance, or symptom resolution. In the prospective study, whole blood, serum and a nasopharyngeal or oropharyngeal swab were collected from each participant by mobile phlebotomists. Participants in the prospective study had the option to provide additional blood draws and questionnaires over an approximately 2-month period. Before DNA extraction, blood samples from the prospective study were shipped at room temperature or frozen. TCRbeta CDR3 regions were amplified from genomic DNA by means of the immunoSEQ Assay, a bias-controlled multiplex PCR. Per the source publication's procedure: Nucleated cell counts per sample were estimated from amplification of reference gene primers within the assay. To quantify the absolute abundance of each unique TCRbeta CDR3 rearrangement, sequence reads were collapsed and filtered. For each sample, productive Simpson clonality was calculated as the square root of Simpson's diversity index across productive rearrangements. What TCRdb holds here is the immuneACCESS table cut down to in-frame rearrangements. Part of the clones is not present; checked against another copy, under half of the missing clones reflect an unresolved V gene, and the others are unexplained. V and J calls and clone size are as listed in that table; D and trimming were resolved from the DNA. This sample is represented by hundreds of thousands of clones; roughly nine tenths of them were singletons. The ten largest account for around 1% of the sample.

About this clone: This clone's antigen is unknown. No much larger clonotype is one base removed from it; base qualities were not supplied.

V loses 2 bases, J loses 7 bases, and the germline ends lie 3 bases apart. CDR1 and CDR2 are drawn from the germline V gene (reference sequence): SGHNT, YYREEE. CDR3 length: 11 amino acids, cysteine to phenylalanine. Just the 33-base CDR3 DNA is kept, in frame starting at base 1. The chain joins TRBV5-4 to TRBJ2-2; the D gene is not confidently resolved. Input material: PBMCs or T cells enriched from blood (not recorded which). This clonotype originated in a man in his late teens or twenties who had recovered from COVID-19. DNA sequence: TGTGCCAGCAGCTTTAACGGGGAGCTGTTTTTT. Protein translation: CASSFNGELFF.